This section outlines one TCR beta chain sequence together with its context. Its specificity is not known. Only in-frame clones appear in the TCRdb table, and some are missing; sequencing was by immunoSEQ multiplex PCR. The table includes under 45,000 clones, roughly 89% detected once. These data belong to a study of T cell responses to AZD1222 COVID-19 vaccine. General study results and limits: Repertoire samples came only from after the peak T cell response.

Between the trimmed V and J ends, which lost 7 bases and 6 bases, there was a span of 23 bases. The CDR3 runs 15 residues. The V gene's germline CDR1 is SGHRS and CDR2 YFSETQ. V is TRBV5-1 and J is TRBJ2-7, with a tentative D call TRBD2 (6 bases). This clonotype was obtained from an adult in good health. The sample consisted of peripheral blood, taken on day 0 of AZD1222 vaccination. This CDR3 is CASAPGEAASGEQYF. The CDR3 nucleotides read TGCGCCAGCGCCCCGGGGGAGGCGGCTTCGGGCGAGCAGTACTTC.